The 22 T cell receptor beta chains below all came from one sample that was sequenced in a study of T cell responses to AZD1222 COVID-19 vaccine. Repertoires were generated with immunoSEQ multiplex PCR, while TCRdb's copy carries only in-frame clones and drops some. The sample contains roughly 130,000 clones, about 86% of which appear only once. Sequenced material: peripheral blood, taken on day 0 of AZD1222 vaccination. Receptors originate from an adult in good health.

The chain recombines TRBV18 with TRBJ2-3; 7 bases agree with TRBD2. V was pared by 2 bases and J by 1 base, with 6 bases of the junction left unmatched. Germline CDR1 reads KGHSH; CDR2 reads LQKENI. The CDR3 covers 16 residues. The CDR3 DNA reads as TGTGCCAGCTCACCAAGTTCGAGCGGGGGCACAGATACGCAGTATTTT. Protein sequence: CASSPSSSGGTDTQYF.

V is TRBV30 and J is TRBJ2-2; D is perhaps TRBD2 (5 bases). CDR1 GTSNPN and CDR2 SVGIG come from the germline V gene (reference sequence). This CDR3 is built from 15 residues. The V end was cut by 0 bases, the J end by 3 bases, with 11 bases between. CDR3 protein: CAWSVPGWDTGELFF. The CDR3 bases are TGTGCCTGGAGTGTACCGGGGTGGGACACCGGGGAGCTGTTTTTT.

Written as DNA, the CDR3 is TGTGCCAGCGGGGGACTGGACAGCTCTGGAAACACCATATATTTT. Amino acid sequence: CASGGLDSSGNTIYF. The chain is built from TRBV2 and TRBJ1-3; the D gene is possibly TRBD1 (6 bases). V dropped 8 bases and J dropped 0 bases, with 14 bases sitting between them. Per germline, CDR1 SNHLY and CDR2 FYNNEI. The CDR3 is made up of 15 amino acids. The full variable domain, with the rest looked up from reference TRBV2 and TRBJ1-3, is EPEVTQTPSHQVTQMGQEVILRCVPISNHLYFYWYRQILGQKVEFLVSFYNNEISEKSEIFDDQFSVERPDGSNFTLKIRSTKLEDSAMYFCASGGLDSSGNTIYFGEGSWLTVV.

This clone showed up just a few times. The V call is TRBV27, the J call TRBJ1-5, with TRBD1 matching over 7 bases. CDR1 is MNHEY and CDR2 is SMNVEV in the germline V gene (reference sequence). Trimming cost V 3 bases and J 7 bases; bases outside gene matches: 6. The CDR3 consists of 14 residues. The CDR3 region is CASSFGQGGQPQHF. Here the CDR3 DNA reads TGTGCCAGCAGTTTTGGGCAGGGGGGCCAGCCCCAGCATTTT.

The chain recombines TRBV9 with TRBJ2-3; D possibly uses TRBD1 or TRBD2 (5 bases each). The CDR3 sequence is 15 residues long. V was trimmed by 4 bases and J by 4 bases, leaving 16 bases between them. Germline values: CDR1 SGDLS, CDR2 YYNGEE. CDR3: CASSFAGSRADTQYF. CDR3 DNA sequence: TGTGCCAGCAGCTTCGCGGGTTCCAGGGCAGATACGCAGTATTTT.

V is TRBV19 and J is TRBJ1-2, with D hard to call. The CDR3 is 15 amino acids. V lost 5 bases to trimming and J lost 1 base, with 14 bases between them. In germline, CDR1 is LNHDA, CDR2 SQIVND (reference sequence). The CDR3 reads CASSPDSDLNYGYTF. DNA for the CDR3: TGTGCCAGTAGTCCCGATTCAGATCTTAACTATGGCTACACCTTC.

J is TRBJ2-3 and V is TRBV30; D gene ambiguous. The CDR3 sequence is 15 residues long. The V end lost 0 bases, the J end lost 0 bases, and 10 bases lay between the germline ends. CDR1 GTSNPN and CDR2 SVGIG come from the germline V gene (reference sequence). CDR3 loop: CAWSVRVGSTDTQYF. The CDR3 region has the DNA TGTGCCTGGAGTGTACGTGTCGGGAGCACAGATACGCAGTATTTT.

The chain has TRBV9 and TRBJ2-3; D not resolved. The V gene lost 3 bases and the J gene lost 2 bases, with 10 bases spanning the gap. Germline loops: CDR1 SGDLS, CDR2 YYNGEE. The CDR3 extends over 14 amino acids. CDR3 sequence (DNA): TGTGCCAGCAGCGCTGAGGATTACACAGATACGCAGTATTTT. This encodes CASSAEDYTDTQYF.

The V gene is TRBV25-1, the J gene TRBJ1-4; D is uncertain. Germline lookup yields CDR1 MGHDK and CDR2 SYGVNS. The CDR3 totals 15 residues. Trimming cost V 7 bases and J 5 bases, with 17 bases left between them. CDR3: CASMPSWGYNEKLFF. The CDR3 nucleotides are TGTGCCAGCATGCCCTCGTGGGGATACAATGAAAAACTGTTTTTT.

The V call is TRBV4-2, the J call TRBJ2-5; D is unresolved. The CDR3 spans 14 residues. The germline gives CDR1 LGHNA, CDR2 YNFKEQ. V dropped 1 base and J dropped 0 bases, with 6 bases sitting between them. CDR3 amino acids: CASSQGQDQETQYF. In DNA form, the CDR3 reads TGTGCCAGCAGCCAAGGTCAGGACCAAGAGACCCAGTACTTC.

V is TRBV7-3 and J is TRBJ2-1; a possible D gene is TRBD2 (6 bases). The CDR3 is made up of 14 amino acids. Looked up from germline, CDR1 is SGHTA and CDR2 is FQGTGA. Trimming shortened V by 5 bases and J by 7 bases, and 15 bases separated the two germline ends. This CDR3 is CASSPSGGWNEQFF. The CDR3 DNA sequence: TGTGCCAGCAGCCCTAGTGGAGGGTGGAATGAGCAGTTCTTC.

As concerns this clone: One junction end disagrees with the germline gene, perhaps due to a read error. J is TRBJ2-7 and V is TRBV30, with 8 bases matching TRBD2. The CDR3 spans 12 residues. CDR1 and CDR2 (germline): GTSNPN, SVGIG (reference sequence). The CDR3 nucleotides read TGTGCCGGGAGCGGGAGTGGTTACGAGCAGTACTTC. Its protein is CAGSGSGYEQYF.

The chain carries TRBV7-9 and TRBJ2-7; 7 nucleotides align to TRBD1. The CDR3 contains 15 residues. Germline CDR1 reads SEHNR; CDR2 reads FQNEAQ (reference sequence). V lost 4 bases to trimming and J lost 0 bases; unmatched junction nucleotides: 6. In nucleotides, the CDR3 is TGTGCCAGCAGCTCTCTGACAGGGAGCTCCTACGAGCAGTACTTC. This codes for CASSSLTGSSYEQYF.

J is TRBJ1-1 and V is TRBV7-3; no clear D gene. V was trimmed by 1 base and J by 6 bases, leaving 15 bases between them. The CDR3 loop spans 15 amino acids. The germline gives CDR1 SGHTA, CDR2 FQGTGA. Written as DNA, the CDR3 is TGTGCCAGCAGCTTAAATCCAGGCCCCGTGGCTGAAGCTTTCTTT. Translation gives CASSLNPGPVAEAFF. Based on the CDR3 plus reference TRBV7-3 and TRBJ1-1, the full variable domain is GAGVSQTPSNKVTEKGKYVELRCDPISGHTALYWYRQSLGQGPEFLIYFQGTGAADDSGLPNDRFFAVRPEGSVSTLKIQRTERGDSAVYLCASSLNPGPVAEAFFGQGTRLTVV.

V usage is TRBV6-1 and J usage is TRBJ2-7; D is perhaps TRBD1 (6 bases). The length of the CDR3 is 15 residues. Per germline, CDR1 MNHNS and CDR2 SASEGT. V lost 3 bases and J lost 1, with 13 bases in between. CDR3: CASSESQGYSYEQYF. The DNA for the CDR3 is TGTGCCAGCAGTGAGTCACAGGGCTATTCCTACGAGCAGTACTTC.

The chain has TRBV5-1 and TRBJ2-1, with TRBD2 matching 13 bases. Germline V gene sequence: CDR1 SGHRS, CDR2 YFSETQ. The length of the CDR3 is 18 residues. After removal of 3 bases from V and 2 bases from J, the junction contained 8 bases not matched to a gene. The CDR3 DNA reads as TGCGCCAGCAGCTGGGGACTAGCGGGACATAGCCCCTACAATGAGCAGTTCTTC. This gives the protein CASSWGLAGHSPYNEQFF.

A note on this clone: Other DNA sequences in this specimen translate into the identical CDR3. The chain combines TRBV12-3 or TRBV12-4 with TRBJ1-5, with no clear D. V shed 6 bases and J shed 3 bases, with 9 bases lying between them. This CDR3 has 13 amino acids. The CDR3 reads CASSSGNNQPQHF. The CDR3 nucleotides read TGTGCCAGCAGCTCAGGAAACAATCAGCCCCAGCATTTT.

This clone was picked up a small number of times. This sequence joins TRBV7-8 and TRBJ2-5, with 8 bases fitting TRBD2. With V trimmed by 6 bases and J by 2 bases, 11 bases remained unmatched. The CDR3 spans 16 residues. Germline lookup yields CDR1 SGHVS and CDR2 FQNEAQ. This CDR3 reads CASRKLRGAPQETQYF. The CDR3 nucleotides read TGTGCCAGCAGGAAATTGCGGGGGGCACCTCAAGAGACCCAGTACTTC. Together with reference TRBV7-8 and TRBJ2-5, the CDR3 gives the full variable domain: GAGVSQSPRYKVAKRGQDVALRCDPISGHVSLFWYQQALGQGPEFLTYFQNEAQLDKSGLPSDRFFAERPEGSVSTLKIQRTQQEDSAVYLCASRKLRGAPQETQYFGPGTRLLVL.

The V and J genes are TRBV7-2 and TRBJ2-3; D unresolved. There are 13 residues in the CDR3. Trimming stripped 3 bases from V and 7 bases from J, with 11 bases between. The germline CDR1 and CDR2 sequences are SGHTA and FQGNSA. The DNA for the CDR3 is TGTGCCAGCAGCTTTCACCGCTTGAATACGCAGTATTTT. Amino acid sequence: CASSFHRLNTQYF.

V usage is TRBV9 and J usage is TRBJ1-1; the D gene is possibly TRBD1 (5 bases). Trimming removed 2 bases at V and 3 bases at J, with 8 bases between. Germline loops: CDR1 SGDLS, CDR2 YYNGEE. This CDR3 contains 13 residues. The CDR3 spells CASSVGGDTEAFF. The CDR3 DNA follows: TGTGCCAGCAGCGTGGGGGGTGACACTGAAGCTTTCTTT.

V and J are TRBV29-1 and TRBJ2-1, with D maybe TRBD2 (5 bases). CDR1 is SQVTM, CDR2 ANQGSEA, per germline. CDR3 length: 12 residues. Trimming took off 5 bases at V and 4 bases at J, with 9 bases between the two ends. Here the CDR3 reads CSVSTSYNEQFF. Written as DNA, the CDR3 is TGCAGCGTTAGTACTAGTTACAATGAGCAGTTCTTC.

The CDR3 nucleotides are TGTGCCAGCAGCTTAGTGGGAGGACTCGAGCAGTACTTC. Amino acids: CASSLVGGLEQYF. V is TRBV11-2 and J is TRBJ2-7; a possible D gene is TRBD2 (6 bases). The germline V gene encodes CDR1 SGHAT and CDR2 FQNNGV. The V gene lost 1 base and the J gene lost 6 bases, with 10 bases spanning the gap. There are 13 residues in the CDR3.